One and the same sample provided the 10 T cell receptor beta chains below, sequenced in a study of regulatory T cells in long-lasting Graves disease (TCRdb year 2021). Library method: multiplex PCR. The instrument was an Illumina HiSeq 4000. CDR3 regions were amplified by Arm-PCR with iRepertoire HTBI primers to construct TCR beta libraries. The public reads were reprocessed in TCRdb via fastp at Q25 and MiXCR, keeping in-frame beta chains. Records with the same CDR3 protein are collapsed into one entry carrying the most frequent genes and DNA. The sample has a few hundred thousand distinct CDR3 sequences on record, 16% of them singletons. The leading ten clones occupy about 32% of the sample. The sample's time point, from its label and the paper: newly diagnosed GD, antithyroid drugs for less than 3 months. For both TCR sequencing and RNA sequencing, RNA was extracted from PBMCs using TRIzol. These data also featured in a second study, about T cells in Graves' hyperthyroidism and ophthalmopathy.

This material consisted of peripheral blood mononuclear cells (PBMCs), taken at new diagnosis, from a patient treated with antithyroid drugs. The receptors were gathered from a man between 35 and 55 years old with Graves disease. Donor details come from another sample of the same person, matched by shared clones.

Many counts were recorded for this clonotype. V is TRBV28 and J is TRBJ2-3; 8 bases line up with TRBD2. The germline V gene has CDR1 MDHEN and CDR2 SYDVKM. V trimming: 2 bases; J trimming: 3 bases; junction bases outside the gene matches: 10. The CDR3 loop spans 17 amino acids. For the CDR3, the DNA is TGTGCCAGCAGTTTAAGAGACTACGGACTAGCAACAGATACGCAGTATTTT. Encoded protein: CASSLRDYGLATDTQYF.

This clonotype showed up many times. The chain carries TRBV27 and TRBJ2-7, with TRBD1 identical over 7 bases. V lost 8 bases to trimming and J lost 3 bases; unmatched junction nucleotides: 10. The CDR3 has 14 amino acids. CDR1 is MNHEY, CDR2 SMNVEV, per germline (reference sequence). CDR3: CASGYRGISYEQYF. The CDR3 DNA sequence: TGTGCCAGCGGTTACAGGGGTATAAGCTACGAGCAGTACTTC.

CDR3 in amino acids: CANRGGRSTDTQYF. The CDR3 coding sequence is TGTGCCAACAGGGGGGGCCGAAGCACAGATACGCAGTATTTT. V usage is TRBV5-4 and J usage is TRBJ2-3, with D perhaps TRBD1 (8 bases). The germline V gene has CDR1 SGHNT and CDR2 YYREEE (reference sequence). The CDR3 runs to 14 residues. Deletions cut 9 bases from V and 0 bases from J, with 14 bases between.

The genes are TRBV10-2 and TRBJ1-2; a weak D match, TRBD1 (6 bases). CDR1 is WSHSY and CDR2 is SAAADI in the germline V gene. The CDR3 loop spans 12 amino acids. V was trimmed by 9 bases and J by 4 bases, leaving 12 bases between them. The CDR3 loop reads CASFGTTYGYTF. The CDR3 DNA sequence: TGCGCCAGTTTCGGGACAACCTATGGCTACACCTTC.

Many counts were recorded for this clonotype. The gene calls are TRBV12-3 or TRBV12-4 and TRBJ2-1; D is unresolved. With 5 bases removed from V and 9 bases from J, the gap between germline ends came to 11 bases. The CDR3 sequence is 12 residues long. CDR3 amino acids: CASSLSIGEQFF. The CDR3 region has the DNA TGTGCCAGCAGTCTCTCCATCGGTGAGCAGTTCTTC.

This clonotype was seen at least ten times. This chain uses TRBV27 with TRBJ2-2; 11 positions match TRBD2. The CDR3 consists of 15 residues. With V trimmed by 7 bases and J by 7 bases, 8 bases remained unmatched. Looked up from germline, CDR1 is MNHEY and CDR2 is SMNVEV (reference sequence). DNA of the CDR3: TGTGCCAGCACTCGACTAGCGGGGAGGGGCGGGGAGCTGTTTTTT. This sequence encodes CASTRLAGRGGELFF.

This clonotype appeared many times. The J gene is TRBJ2-3, the V gene TRBV20-1; D call uncertain. CDR3 length: 13 amino acids. Germline CDR1 reads DFQATT; CDR2 reads SNEGSKA (reference sequence). The V and J ends lost 3 bases and 0 bases respectively, with 7 bases between them. The DNA for the CDR3 is TGCAGTGCTAGCGGGTCAAGCACAGATACGCAGTATTTT. This codes for CSASGSSTDTQYF.

A note on this clonotype: The junction departs from germline at one end; a sequencing error may be responsible. The chain combines TRBV3-1 with TRBJ2-4; 11 positions match TRBD2. The CDR3 covers 14 residues. CDR1 is LGHDT and CDR2 is YNNKEL in the germline V gene (reference sequence). The CDR3: CAGSHHSGGDIQYF. In nucleotides, the CDR3 is TGTGCCGGCAGCCATCATAGCGGGGGGGACATTCAGTACTTC.

Ten or more counts support this clonotype. This chain uses TRBV5-6 with TRBJ2-1; unclear D gene. Germline CDR1 SGHDT, CDR2 YYEEEE. Trimming cost V 1 base and J 7 bases, with 9 bases left between them. There are 13 residues in the CDR3. This CDR3 is CASSLPGLNEQFF. CDR3 DNA sequence: TGTGCCAGCAGCTTGCCAGGCCTAAATGAGCAGTTCTTC.

Regarding this clonotype: A clone one base away is much larger, so this may be a read error. CDR3 amino acids: CASSWGQPQETQHF. CDR3 DNA sequence: TGTGCCAGCAGCTGGGGACAGCCTCAAGAGACCCAGCACTTC. The chain couples TRBV5-6 to TRBJ2-5; 7 bases fit TRBD1. CDR1 SGHDT and CDR2 YYEEEE come from the germline V gene. The CDR3 runs to 14 residues.